The 14 T cell receptor beta chains presented below share a single source sample, sequenced in a study of cytomegalovirus exposure and HLA in healthy donors. Use of 60 Vbeta and 13 Jbeta primers characterized the PCR. Libraries were prepared by immunoSEQ multiplex PCR; TCRdb keeps only in-frame clonotypes and omits some of them. The data contain over 250,000 clones, about nine tenths of them singletons. Sequencing was performed on PBMCs. These receptors all stem from a man between 40 and 49 years old in good health and CMV-seropositive.

This clone came up once. The chain links TRBV6-5 to TRBJ2-1; 10 bases are a match to TRBD2. This CDR3 has 15 residues. V gave up 4 bases and J gave up 7 bases; unmatched junction bases: 7. From germline, CDR1 is MNHEY and CDR2 SVGAGI. In DNA, the CDR3 is TGTGCCAGCAGTTTATTTAGCGGGAGGTTGAATGAGCAGTTCTTC. Its translation is CASSLFSGRLNEQFF.

This sequence joins TRBV13 and TRBJ2-7, with 16 positions matching TRBD2. Trimming at V came to 5 bases and at J to 3 bases, leaving 4 bases not matched to a gene. The germline CDR1 and CDR2 sequences are PRHDT and FYEKMQ (reference sequence). The CDR3 consists of 16 residues. The CDR3 DNA follows: TGTGCCAGCAGCGCGGGACTAGCGGGAGGGAACTACGAGCAGTACTTC. It specifies CASSAGLAGGNYEQYF.

The chain uses TRBV5-1 and TRBJ2-5, with 7 bases lining up with TRBD1. Trimming removed 4 bases from V and 2 bases from J; junction bases left unmatched: 5. Germline CDR1 is SGHRS and CDR2 is YFSETQ. The CDR3 length is 14 residues. CDR3 in amino acids: CASSNPGQQETQYF. DNA for the CDR3: TGCGCCAGCAGCAATCCGGGACAGCAAGAGACCCAGTACTTC. Variable domain in full (rest from reference TRBV5-1 and TRBJ2-5): KAGVTQTPRYLIKTRGQQVTLSCSPISGHRSVSWYQQTPGQGLQFLFEYFSETQRNKGNFPGRFSGRQFSNSRSEMNVSTLELGDSALYLCASSNPGQQETQYFGPGTRLLVL.

This clone was observed a single time. This chain uses TRBV5-4 with TRBJ2-7; D may be TRBD2 (6 bases). Germline assignment: CDR1 SGHNT and CDR2 YYREEE (reference sequence). There are 15 residues in the CDR3. V was shortened by 5 bases and J by 4 bases, with 19 bases between the two germline ends. The CDR3 DNA sequence: TGTGCCAGCAGTTATACAGTGGGGGGACCTTACGAGCAGTACTTC. Translation gives CASSYTVGGPYEQYF.

The chain combines TRBV27 with TRBJ2-7; 7 bases match TRBD1. Germline V gene lookup returns CDR1 MNHEY and CDR2 SMNVEV (reference sequence). The CDR3 has 14 amino acids. Losses at the gene ends were 4 bases for V and 2 bases for J; bases not matched to a gene: 5. CDR3 protein: CASSSLDRAYEQYF. CDR3 nucleotide sequence: TGTGCCAGCAGTTCCCTTGACAGGGCCTACGAGCAGTACTTC.

The V gene is TRBV14, the J gene TRBJ2-2; 8 positions match TRBD1. V dropped 3 bases and J dropped 7; count of bases not matched to a gene: 7. CDR1 is SGHDN and CDR2 is FVKESK in the germline V gene. There are 15 residues in the CDR3. CDR3 in DNA: TGTGCCAGCAGCCACCTGGACAGGGCCAGCGGGGAGCTGTTTTTT. It specifies CASSHLDRASGELFF. Full variable domain (missing parts from reference TRBV14 and TRBJ2-2): EAGVTQFPSHSVIEKGQTVTLRCDPISGHDNLYWYRRVMGKEIKFLLHFVKESKQDESGMPNNRFLAERTGGTYSTLKVQPAELEDSGVYFCASSHLDRASGELFFGEGSRLTVL.

The rearrangement links TRBV5-1 to TRBJ1-1; 9 positions agree with TRBD1. Germline CDR1 reads SGHRS; CDR2 reads YFSETQ. V shed 0 bases, J shed 5 bases, and the junction held 8 bases outside the gene matches. The CDR3 is made up of 16 amino acids. Here the CDR3 DNA reads TGCGCCAGCAGCTTGGGCTCTAGGGGACAGGGTACTGAAGCTTTCTTT. Its translation is CASSLGSRGQGTEAFF. Based on the CDR3 plus reference TRBV5-1 and TRBJ1-1, the full variable domain is KAGVTQTPRYLIKTRGQQVTLSCSPISGHRSVSWYQQTPGQGLQFLFEYFSETQRNKGNFPGRFSGRQFSNSRSEMNVSTLELGDSALYLCASSLGSRGQGTEAFFGQGTRLTVV.

This clone was observed a single time. The rearrangement uses TRBV2 and TRBJ1-5, with 8 bases aligning to TRBD1. V lost 6 bases to trimming and J lost 6 bases; unmatched junction nucleotides: 13. The CDR3 sequence is 16 residues long. Germline CDR1 is SNHLY and CDR2 is FYNNEI. The CDR3 coding sequence is TGTGCCAGCAGCGTCGATACGCAGGGGGCGGGTCAGCCCCAGCATTTT. It encodes CASSVDTQGAGQPQHF.

The CDR3: CASSHRQGAPTEAFF. Written as DNA, the CDR3 is TGCGCCAGCAGCCATCGACAGGGCGCGCCAACTGAAGCTTTCTTT. The chain links TRBV4-3 to TRBJ1-1, with 7 bases fitting TRBD1. The ends lost 3 bases at V and 5 bases at J; junction bases unmatched: 9. Germline V gene lookup returns CDR1 LGHNA and CDR2 YSLEER. The length of the CDR3 is 15 residues.

The J gene is TRBJ2-7, the V gene TRBV28, with D maybe TRBD1 (6 bases). Between the trimmed V and J ends, which lost 6 bases and 3 bases, there was a span of 15 bases. Germline V gene sequence: CDR1 MDHEN, CDR2 SYDVKM. The CDR3 consists of 14 residues. The DNA for the CDR3 is TGTGCCAGCAGCCCACTCGACAGGTTCTACGAGCAGTACTTC. Its translation is CASSPLDRFYEQYF.

The V and J genes are TRBV29-1 and TRBJ2-3; 10 bases are shared with TRBD2. This CDR3 is built from 14 residues. The trim removed 5 bases at V and 5 bases at J, leaving 7 bases unmatched. Looked up from germline, CDR1 is SQVTM and CDR2 is ANQGSEA. The CDR3 protein is CSVSLAGILDTQYF. The CDR3 DNA follows: TGCAGCGTTTCACTAGCGGGGATCTTAGATACGCAGTATTTT.

The chain has TRBV27 and TRBJ2-7, with TRBD2 as a possible D gene (6 bases). The CDR3 covers 12 residues. Germline CDR1 MNHEY, CDR2 SMNVEV (reference sequence). Deletions cut 11 bases from V and 0 bases from J, with 11 bases between. CDR3 sequence (DNA): TGTGCCTCTGCGGGACCCTCCTACGAGCAGTACTTC. As protein: CASAGPSYEQYF.

The gene calls are TRBV29-1 and TRBJ2-7, with 8 bases lining up with TRBD2. Germline V gene sequence: CDR1 SQVTM, CDR2 ANQGSEA. V lost 5 bases to trimming and J lost 1 base; unmatched junction nucleotides: 7. This CDR3 has 14 amino acids. The CDR3 loop is CSVFESGRSYEQYF. The CDR3 nucleotides are TGCAGCGTTTTCGAGAGCGGGAGATCCTACGAGCAGTACTTC.

The V and J genes are TRBV6-5 and TRBJ1-2; 7 nucleotides align to TRBD1. Trimming cost V 5 bases and J 7 bases; bases outside gene matches: 13. Germline V CDR1 and CDR2: MNHEY, SVGAGI. The CDR3 runs to 15 residues. For the CDR3, the DNA is TGTGCCAGCAGTCTCCGTGAGACAGGGTGGTTTGGCTACACCTTC. It codes for CASSLRETGWFGYTF.